The clone carrying this T cell receptor (beta chain) was counted between two and nine times. The data stem from a study of blood T cell repertoires in COVID-19. Study in general: From the United States, Italy and Spain came samples of acute and convalescent COVID-19. T cells, B-cell-depleted T cells, or PBMCs provided the cDNA or gDNA that served as material.

The method was immunoSEQ multiplex PCR; TCRdb's version includes in-frame clones alone and lacks a portion of them. In the table there are 200,000 or so clones, 85% to 90% of which are singletons. Sequenced material: peripheral blood. This receptor was taken from a man at least 80 years old with acute or convalescent COVID-19.

In DNA form, the CDR3 reads TGTGCCAGCAGGGCCGGGACTAGCGGGAGCTACAATGAGCAGTTCTTC. Its translation: CASRAGTSGSYNEQFF. The chain uses TRBV28 and TRBJ2-1, with TRBD2 identical over 14 bases. V gave up 6 bases and J gave up 3 bases; unmatched junction bases: 4. This CDR3 is 16 amino acids long. Germline CDR1 and CDR2: MDHEN and SYDVKM.